This passage covers 32 T cell receptor beta chains from one sample sequenced in a study of shared clonotypes between healthy human individuals. Generated by immunoSEQ multiplex PCR, the TCRdb table keeps only in-frame clones and is missing some. The data show roughly 2.1 million clones, just over 90% seen once. Naive CD8 cells, CD45RO-negative and positively selected for CCR7, excluded terminally differentiated effector memory CD45RA+ cells. The sequenced sample consisted of naive CD8+ T cells from PBMCs. All receptors derive from a man aged 18-30 years in good health. Some clones in this sample may be carry-over from other donors' samples.

This chain connects TRBV29-1 to TRBJ2-1, with 8 bases that match TRBD2. CDR1 and CDR2 from the germline V gene are SQVTM and ANQGSEA. After removal of 3 bases from V and 1 base from J, the junction contained 5 bases not matched to a gene. The CDR3 loop spans 15 amino acids. Here the CDR3 reads CSVESTGGSYNEQFF. As DNA, the CDR3 is TGCAGCGTTGAGTCGACGGGAGGGTCCTACAATGAGCAGTTCTTC.

The chain has TRBV5-1 and TRBJ2-1; possibly TRBD1 or TRBD2 for D (6 bases each). The V end was cut by 6 bases, the J end by 0 bases, with 10 bases between. Germline CDR1 reads SGHRS; CDR2 reads YFSETQ. This CDR3 is built from 14 residues. The CDR3 loop is CASMGGSSYNEQFF. For the CDR3, the DNA is TGCGCCAGCATGGGGGGCAGCTCCTACAATGAGCAGTTCTTC.

The chain is built from TRBV29-1 and TRBJ2-1; 13 bases fit TRBD2. This CDR3 spans 18 amino acids. Germline V lookup: CDR1 SQVTM, CDR2 ANQGSEA. Trimming at V came to 5 bases and at J to 0 bases, leaving 10 bases not matched to a gene. This CDR3 is CSVPGLAGFINSYNEQFF. DNA for the CDR3: TGCAGCGTTCCGGGACTAGCGGGGTTCATAAACTCCTACAATGAGCAGTTCTTC.

As to this clone: Other DNA sequences from this sample encode an identical CDR3 as well. V usage is TRBV27 and J usage is TRBJ2-2; D unclear. The V end lost 6 bases, the J end lost 5 bases, and 7 bases lay between the germline ends. From germline, CDR1 is MNHEY and CDR2 SMNVEV (reference sequence). The CDR3 is made up of 12 amino acids. In DNA, the CDR3 is TGTGCCAGCAGCCTCCGAACCGGGGAGCTGTTTTTT. Translation: CASSLRTGELFF.

This rearrangement joins TRBV9 to TRBJ2-7; perhaps TRBD2 as D (6 bases). V was trimmed by 0 bases and J by 4 bases, leaving 14 bases between them. Germline values: CDR1 SGDLS, CDR2 YYNGEE. The CDR3 length is 15 residues. CDR3 loop: CASSVGGRDGYEQYF. The CDR3 coding sequence is TGTGCCAGCAGCGTAGGCGGGCGGGACGGGTACGAGCAGTACTTC.

A few counts support this clone. The chain employs TRBV27 and TRBJ1-1, with a possible D match to TRBD1 (6 bases). The germline CDR1 and CDR2 sequences are MNHEY and SMNVEV (reference sequence). The CDR3 totals 13 residues. Trimming left V 3 bases short and J 5 bases short, with 10 bases between. The CDR3 DNA is TGTGCCAGCAGTTTGGGGGCGAGGACTGAAGCTTTCTTT. Translating gives CASSLGARTEAFF.

This rearrangement joins TRBV7-6 to TRBJ1-1, with unresolved D. There are 14 residues in the CDR3. Trimming pared 5 bases from V and 1 base from J, leaving 11 bases between. Germline V CDR1 and CDR2: SGHVS, FNYEAQ. CDR3 DNA: TGTGCCAGCAGCCTCCCAGAGGGGAACACTGAAGCTTTCTTT. It is translated as CASSLPEGNTEAFF.

J is TRBJ1-3 and V is TRBV9; the match to TRBD1 covers 7 bases. J lost 2 bases, V lost 3 bases, and 2 bases had no gene match. This CDR3 is 14 amino acids long. Germline loops: CDR1 SGDLS, CDR2 YYNGEE. The chain's CDR3 is CASSAGQAGNTIYF. CDR3 bases: TGTGCCAGCAGCGCAGGACAGGCTGGAAACACCATATATTTT. The full variable domain, in which reference TRBV9 and TRBJ1-3 provide the parts outside the CDR3, is DSGVTQTPKHLITATGQRVTLRCSPRSGDLSVYWYQQSLDQGLQFLIQYYNGEERAKGNILERFSAQQFPDLHSELNLSSLELGDSALYFCASSAGQAGNTIYFGEGSWLTVV.

The CDR3 here is CASSYPAAPIDEQFF. The CDR3 DNA reads as TGTGCCAGCAGTTACCCTGCGGCTCCAATCGATGAGCAGTTCTTC. The rearrangement uses TRBV6-6 and TRBJ2-1; D remains unclear. Germline V gene sequence: CDR1 MNHNY, CDR2 SVGAGI (reference sequence). This CDR3 spans 15 amino acids. The V end lost 2 bases, the J end lost 8 bases, and 16 bases lay between the germline ends.

This clone was seen only a few times. V is TRBV27 and J is TRBJ1-4; no clear D gene. The CDR3 is 14 amino acids. The V and J ends lost 4 bases and 8 bases respectively, with 14 bases between them. Germline values: CDR1 MNHEY, CDR2 SMNVEV (reference sequence). CDR3 bases: TGTGCCAGCAGTTCCCTGACGGGGTGGGAAAAACTGTTTTTT. Translated, it gives CASSSLTGWEKLFF.

In regard to this clone: This specimen includes other DNA sequences encoding the same CDR3. The chain combines TRBV28 with TRBJ1-5, with D hard to call. Germline-derived CDR1 and CDR2 are MDHEN and SYDVKM. Trimming shortened V by 4 bases and J by 0 bases, and 7 bases separated the two germline ends. The CDR3 extends over 14 amino acids. CDR3 nucleotide sequence: TGTGCCAGCAGTTCGGACTATAGCAATCAGCCCCAGCATTTT. This codes for CASSSDYSNQPQHF.

The V and J genes are TRBV7-8 and TRBJ1-3; 10 nucleotides align to TRBD1. The V gene end was trimmed by 4 bases and the J gene end by 2 bases; junction bases not matched to a gene: 2. Germline-derived CDR1 and CDR2 are SGHVS and FQNEAQ. This CDR3 contains 15 residues. This CDR3 reads CASSWGQGPGNTIYF. The CDR3 nucleotides read TGTGCCAGCAGCTGGGGACAGGGGCCTGGAAACACCATATATTTT.

In its sample, this clone was seen a few times. J is TRBJ2-7 and V is TRBV5-4; D not resolved. The ends were cut back, 0 bases at V and 1 base at J, with 8 bases in the middle. The CDR3 consists of 14 residues. The V gene's germline CDR1 is SGHNT and CDR2 YYREEE (reference sequence). The CDR3 region is CASSLGHESYEQYF. The CDR3 nucleotides are TGTGCCAGCAGCTTGGGACACGAATCCTACGAGCAGTACTTC.

The gene calls are TRBV27 and TRBJ2-7, with 7 bases matching TRBD2. CDR3 length: 17 amino acids. The V segment lost 0 bases and the J segment 2 bases; nucleotides outside the gene matches: 10. Germline-derived CDR1 and CDR2 are MNHEY and SMNVEV (reference sequence). The CDR3 DNA reads as TGTGCCAGCAGTTTATCGGGACGGGAGGCCAGGCCCTACGAGCAGTACTTC. It yields the protein CASSLSGREARPYEQYF.

This chain uses TRBV2 with TRBJ2-5; 8 bases fit TRBD2. V lost 11 bases and J lost 5; bases outside the gene matches: 10. Germline CDR1 reads SNHLY; CDR2 reads FYNNEI. The CDR3 spans 13 residues. The CDR3 reads CAGTSGGFETQYF. In DNA, the CDR3 is TGTGCCGGCACAAGCGGGGGTTTTGAGACCCAGTACTTC.

The V call is TRBV6-5, the J call TRBJ2-7; no firm D call. The CDR3 loop spans 13 amino acids. V was trimmed by 8 bases and J by 2 bases, leaving 13 bases between them. The germline CDR1 and CDR2 sequences are MNHEY and SVGAGI. Here the CDR3 reads CASRGQSPYEQYF. CDR3 nucleotides: TGTGCCAGCCGCGGCCAATCACCCTACGAGCAGTACTTC.

A word on this clone: Other DNA sequences in this specimen translate into the identical CDR3. The rearrangement uses TRBV19 and TRBJ2-7, with a tentative D call TRBD1 (5 bases). With 4 bases removed from V and 1 base from J, the gap between germline ends came to 8 bases. The CDR3 length is 13 residues. Germline-derived CDR1 and CDR2 are LNHDA and SQIVND (reference sequence). The CDR3 reads CASSTRTSYEQYF. DNA for the CDR3: TGTGCCAGTAGTACGAGGACATCCTACGAGCAGTACTTC.

This chain connects TRBV11-2 to TRBJ2-1; D is possibly TRBD2 (6 bases). Trimming cost V 2 bases and J 5 bases, with 25 bases left between them. Germline loops: CDR1 SGHAT, CDR2 FQNNGV. CDR3 length equals 19 residues. CDR3 nucleotide sequence: TGTGCCAGCAGCTTATATCCGACCCGGAGGGCGAAAGTGAACAATGAGCAGTTCTTC. Translation: CASSLYPTRRAKVNNEQFF.

This clone was found once. The rearrangement links TRBV29-1 to TRBJ1-2, with no clear D. The CDR3 loop spans 13 amino acids. From germline, CDR1 is SQVTM and CDR2 ANQGSEA. The V and J ends lost 3 bases and 5 bases respectively, with 13 bases between them. The CDR3 is CSVDNDKLYGYTF. DNA for the CDR3: TGCAGCGTTGATAACGACAAGCTTTATGGCTACACCTTC.

This rearrangement joins TRBV13 to TRBJ2-7; D is perhaps TRBD2 (6 bases). CDR1 PRHDT and CDR2 FYEKMQ come from the germline V gene (reference sequence). V lost 5 bases and J 5 bases, leaving 16 bases between the germline ends. CDR3 length: 14 residues. The CDR3, as DNA: TGTGCCAGCAGCCTCCGGGGGTCGCACAACGAGCAGTACTTC. Translated: CASSLRGSHNEQYF.

The chain has TRBV7-9 and TRBJ2-3; 9 bases are shared with TRBD2. The CDR3 length is 16 residues. V shed 6 bases, J shed 0 bases, and the junction held 7 bases outside the gene matches. Germline assignment: CDR1 SEHNR and CDR2 FQNEAQ (reference sequence). The CDR3 loop reads CASSGRTSASTDTQYF. CDR3 sequence (DNA): TGTGCCAGCAGTGGAAGGACTAGCGCCAGCACAGATACGCAGTATTTT.

This chain joins TRBV27 and TRBJ1-2, with D perhaps TRBD1 (5 bases). Per the germline V gene, CDR1 is MNHEY and CDR2 is SMNVEV (reference sequence). The CDR3 is 14 amino acids. Trimming took 2 bases from V and 8 from J, leaving 15 bases between them. CDR3 nucleotide sequence: TGTGCCAGCAGTTTAAGGGGCCTGCGTCAAGGCTACACCTTC. Translating gives CASSLRGLRQGYTF.

This clone was picked up a small number of times. The gene calls are TRBV20-1 and TRBJ1-1; D is ambiguous. The CDR3 has 8 residues. V was cut by 6 bases and J by 11 bases, with 7 bases left in between. Per germline, CDR1 DFQATT and CDR2 SNEGSKA (reference sequence). The CDR3 sequence: CSASLAFF. Here the CDR3 DNA reads TGCAGTGCCAGCCTGGCTTTCTTT.

This clone was seen only once. The J gene is TRBJ1-1, the V gene TRBV6-5, with D tentatively TRBD1 (6 bases). The CDR3 extends over 13 amino acids. Germline V gives CDR1 MNHEY, CDR2 SVGAGI. Deletions cut 3 bases from V and 6 bases from J, with 11 bases between. CDR3 sequence: CASSYDRSAEAFF. The CDR3 DNA sequence: TGTGCCAGCAGTTATGACAGGTCGGCTGAAGCTTTCTTT.

The V gene is TRBV9, the J gene TRBJ2-3, with 14 bases fitting TRBD2. The CDR3 covers 15 residues. Germline V gives CDR1 SGDLS, CDR2 YYNGEE. Trimming removed 5 bases from V and 6 bases from J; junction bases left unmatched: 5. The CDR3 DNA reads TGTGCCAGCAGTCCGGGACTAGCGGGGGCGGATACGCAGTATTTT. Translated, it gives CASSPGLAGADTQYF.

The chain combines TRBV6-1 with TRBJ2-1, with no clear D. This CDR3 is 13 amino acids long. In germline, CDR1 is MNHNS, CDR2 SASEGT. Trimming stripped 4 bases from V and 2 bases from J, with 6 bases between. CDR3 in DNA: TGTGCCAGCAGTGTCACGCCCTACAATGAGCAGTTCTTC. This encodes CASSVTPYNEQFF.

The gene calls are TRBV7-9 and TRBJ2-2, with 12 bases fitting TRBD2. Germline V gives CDR1 SEHNR, CDR2 FQNEAQ (reference sequence). V gave up 3 bases and J gave up 6 bases; unmatched junction bases: 2. This CDR3 has 15 residues. As DNA, the CDR3 is TGTGCCAGCAGCTTGACTAGCGGGAGATCCGGGGAGCTGTTTTTT. Its translation: CASSLTSGRSGELFF.

The CDR3 nucleotides read TGTGCCAGCAGCTTAGGGGTCGCACGCTCCTACGAGCAGTACTTC. Its protein product is CASSLGVARSYEQYF. The chain recombines TRBV11-2 with TRBJ2-7; D is uncertain. The length of the CDR3 is 15 residues. Trimming stripped 1 base from V and 0 bases from J, with 10 bases between. CDR1 is SGHAT and CDR2 is FQNNGV in the germline V gene.

V usage is TRBV4-1 and J usage is TRBJ1-2; TRBD1 is a possible D gene (6 bases). The V gene lost 6 bases and the J gene lost 0 bases, with 14 bases spanning the gap. The CDR3 covers 15 residues. Germline CDR1 and CDR2: MGHRA and YSYEKL. This CDR3 is CASRQRDTTNYGYTF. CDR3 coding DNA: TGCGCCAGCAGGCAAAGGGACACGACTAACTATGGCTACACCTTC.

The chain has TRBV7-9 and TRBJ2-4, with D possibly called TRBD1 or TRBD2 (5 bases each). Trimming left V 7 bases short and J 7 bases short, with 14 bases between. This CDR3 is built from 13 residues. From germline, CDR1 is SEHNR and CDR2 FQNEAQ (reference sequence). The CDR3 nucleotides are TGTGCCAGCACCTCGGGGACGTGGAACATTCAGTACTTC. Translation: CASTSGTWNIQYF. The full variable domain, rest sourced from reference TRBV7-9 and TRBJ2-4, is DTGVSQNPRHKITKRGQNVTFRCDPISEHNRLYWYRQTLGQGPEFLTYFQNEAQLEKSRLLSDRFSAERPKGSFSTLEIQRTEQGDSAMYLCASTSGTWNIQYFGAGTRLSVL.

The chain recombines TRBV27 with TRBJ1-4; TRBD1 matches at 7 bases. V trimming: 5 bases; J trimming: 3 bases; junction bases outside the gene matches: 12. The V gene's germline CDR1 is MNHEY and CDR2 SMNVEV (reference sequence). This CDR3 region has 17 residues. The CDR3 spells CASSPLSPTGPNEKLFF. DNA of the CDR3: TGTGCCAGCAGTCCACTCTCCCCGACAGGGCCTAATGAAAAACTGTTTTTT.

The V and J genes are TRBV19 and TRBJ2-4; D possibly matches TRBD1 or TRBD2 (5 bases each). Trimming took off 1 base at V and 1 base at J, with 11 bases between the two ends. CDR3 length equals 16 residues. The germline V gene has CDR1 LNHDA and CDR2 SQIVND (reference sequence). CDR3 in amino acids: CASSIGGYLAKNIQYF. CDR3 nucleotide sequence: TGTGCCAGTAGTATAGGGGGGTATTTGGCCAAAAACATTCAGTACTTC.